This TCR beta chain stems from a study of Ad26.COV2.S vaccination and SARS-CoV-2 variants. Regarding the study as a whole: Breadth of non-spike TCRs did not differ between vaccinees and placebo recipients.

Treatment here: some 19 received Ad26.COV2.S at low or high dose, single or two shots; 5 received placebo; per-sample allocation not given. Sampling took place 63 days after the first vaccine or placebo injection. Assay used: immunoSEQ multiplex PCR; TCRdb lists only in-frame clones, some missing. The sample has roughly 250,000 clones, around 90% seen once. This clone was seen a few times. Its antigen is currently unknown. The sequencing used peripheral blood, collected in a trial of Ad26.COV2.S vaccine versus placebo. The TCR originated in a person aged 18-65 years who received the Ad26.COV2.S COVID-19 vaccine or a placebo.

The CDR3 bases are TGTGCCAGCAGTTACTTAGGTCAGCCCCAGCATTTT. Its translation: CASSYLGQPQHF. The chain uses TRBV6-2 or TRBV6-3 and TRBJ1-5; D not certain. V was shortened by 1 base and J by 6 bases, with 4 bases between the two germline ends. Looked up from germline, CDR1 is MNHEY and CDR2 is SVGEGT. The CDR3 runs 12 residues.